This record looks at one T cell receptor (beta chain) sequence and its context. Germline V lookup: CDR1 MRHNA, CDR2 SNTAGT. The CDR3 covers 11 residues. Trimming left V 6 bases short and J 5 bases short, with 6 bases between. The data were obtained in a study of resident and recirculating memory T cells in vitiligo. In the study overall: Epidermis came from shave biopsies of lesional and nonlesional sites, plus PBMCs. Whole samples, not sorted cells, were homogenized and used for genomic DNA extraction.

The protocol was immunoSEQ multiplex PCR, while the TCRdb copy is restricted to in-frame clones and leaves out a portion. Found here are 70,000 to 75,000 clones, approximately 90% of them singletons; the top ten hold over 4%. This receptor was identified in a male donor with vitiligo. The chain combines TRBV6-4 with TRBJ2-3; D might be TRBD2 (6 bases). The sample was blood. The CDR3 DNA follows: TGTGCCAGCAGGGGGGGAGATACGCAGTATTTT. Translated: CASRGGDTQYF.